This is a list of T cell receptor beta chains from one sample in a study of CD8 T cells in ankylosing spondylitis. One entry per CDR3 protein results from TCRdb running MiXCR on the 5' RACE reads. The sample carries 250,000 to 300,000 distinct CDR3 sequences, 20% recorded once. Material: blood, either unsorted or a sorted T cell fraction (not recorded which). These receptors were taken from a male donor with ankylosing spondylitis or in good health (not recorded which). Each CDR3 is given with its conserved first and last residue. The D gene is left open where the match is weak. Size tells how often a clone was seen (once, few, many) or the class of an expanded clone, and some rows leave it out.

CDR3: CASSSQRGRNEKLFF
DNA: TGTGCCAGCAGCTCACAGCGGGGGCGTAATGAAAAACTGTTTTTT
J: TRBJ1-4
size: few
D: .
V: TRBV11-2

CDR3: CSALRRGGSTDTQYF
DNA: TGCAGTGCTCTCAGGCGGGGTGGAAGCACAGATACGCAGTATTTT
J: TRBJ2-3
size: .
D: .
V: TRBV20-1

CDR3: CSGSESEVGELFF
DNA: TGCAGCGGCTCGGAGAGCGAGGTCGGGGAGCTGTTTTTT
J: TRBJ2-2
size: many
D: .
V: TRBV29-1

CDR3: CASSLGGNNSPLHF
DNA: TGTGCCAGCAGTTTGGGTGGGAATAATTCACCCCTCCACTTT
J: TRBJ1-6
size: many
D: .
V: TRBV12-3/TRBV12-4

CDR3: CSLAPGQGLGETQYF
DNA: TGCAGCCTTGCCCCGGGACAGGGGCTGGGAGAGACCCAGTACTTC
J: TRBJ2-5
size: few
D: TRBD1
V: TRBV29-1

CDR3: CSVLRLAGTRTGELFF
DNA: TGCAGCGTTTTACGGCTAGCGGGGACCCGCACCGGGGAGCTGTTTTTT
J: TRBJ2-2
size: .
D: TRBD2
V: TRBV29-1

CDR3: CASSISGGTDTQYF
DNA: TGTGCTAGCAGCATTAGCGGGGGGACAGATACGCAGTATTTT
J: TRBJ2-3
size: few
D: TRBD2
V: TRBV7-7

CDR3: CAISESMDNEQFF
DNA: TGTGCCATCAGTGAGTCGATGGACAATGAGCAGTTCTTC
J: TRBJ2-1
size: few
D: .
V: TRBV10-3

CDR3: CATSAVERDTGELFF
DNA: TGTGCCACCAGTGCTGTGGAGCGGGACACCGGGGAGCTGTTTTTT
J: TRBJ2-2
size: .
D: .
V: TRBV24-1

CDR3: CASGPLTFSTTDTQYF
DNA: TGCGCCAGCGGTCCGTTGACATTCTCTACCACAGATACGCAGTATTTT
J: TRBJ2-3
size: .
D: .
V: TRBV5-1

CDR3: CSVVLAGVDNEQFF
DNA: TGCAGCGTTGTCCTAGCGGGAGTAGACAATGAGCAGTTCTTC
J: TRBJ2-1
size: few
D: TRBD2
V: TRBV29-1

CDR3: CSVEEGQVDGYTF
DNA: TGCAGCGTTGAAGAGGGGCAGGTGGATGGCTACACCTTC
J: TRBJ1-2
size: few
D: .
V: TRBV29-1

CDR3: CASRLKGAGNTEAFF
DNA: TGTGCCAGCAGACTAAAGGGGGCTGGCAACACTGAAGCTTTCTTT
J: TRBJ1-1
size: .
D: TRBD1
V: TRBV7-9

CDR3: CSASVAGVREKLFF
DNA: TGCAGTGCTAGTGTGGCAGGGGTTCGGGAAAAACTGTTTTTT
J: TRBJ1-4
size: .
D: .
V: TRBV20-1

CDR3: CASSSRQLQETQYF
DNA: TGTGCCAGCAGTTCCCGACAGTTGCAAGAGACCCAGTACTTC
J: TRBJ2-5
size: .
D: .
V: TRBV27

CDR3: CATSRDAGTYNEQFF
DNA: TGTGCCACCAGCAGAGACGCGGGGACCTACAATGAGCAGTTCTTC
J: TRBJ2-1
size: .
D: .
V: TRBV15

CDR3: CASSSTGCNSPLHF
DNA: TGTGCCAGCAGTTCGACAGGTTGCAATTCACCCCTCCACTTT
J: TRBJ1-6
size: .
D: .
V: TRBV12-3/TRBV12-4

CDR3: CASGDEDGYTF
DNA: TGTGCCAGCGGTGACGAAGATGGCTACACCTTC
J: TRBJ1-2
size: many
D: .
V: TRBV28

CDR3: CASSLIPGGPNTGELFF
DNA: TGCGCCAGCAGCTTGATTCCGGGGGGCCCGAACACCGGGGAGCTGTTTTTT
J: TRBJ2-2
size: .
D: .
V: TRBV5-1

CDR3: CASSLGAGVYNEQFF
DNA: TGTGCCAGCAGTTTGGGGGCGGGAGTCTACAATGAGCAGTTCTTC
J: TRBJ2-1
size: many
D: .
V: TRBV12-3/TRBV12-4

CDR3: CASSLEAGEYNEQFF
DNA: TGTGCCAGCAGCTTAGAAGCGGGAGAGTACAATGAGCAGTTCTTC
J: TRBJ2-1
size: .
D: TRBD2
V: TRBV11-2

CDR3: CASTSRSNSNQPQHF
DNA: TGTGCCAGCACCTCCAGGAGTAATAGCAATCAGCCCCAGCATTTT
J: TRBJ1-5
size: few
D: .
V: TRBV2

CDR3: CASSQGTGTISGNTIYF
DNA: TGTGCCAGCAGCCAAGGAACAGGGACCATCTCTGGAAACACCATATATTTT
J: TRBJ1-3
size: .
D: .
V: TRBV3-1

CDR3: CASTPGSGGADEQFF
DNA: TGCGCCAGCACCCCGGGAAGCGGGGGGGCGGATGAGCAGTTCTTC
J: TRBJ2-1
size: .
D: TRBD2
V: TRBV5-1

CDR3: CASSLAVGGDTQYF
DNA: TGCGCCAGCAGCTTGGCCGTAGGAGGAGATACGCAGTATTTT
J: TRBJ2-3
size: few
D: .
V: TRBV5-1

CDR3: CASSQGPSGSTDTQYF
DNA: TGTGCCAGCAGCCAAGGGCCTAGCGGGAGCACAGATACGCAGTATTTT
J: TRBJ2-3
size: .
D: TRBD2
V: TRBV4-2

CDR3: CASKTGDYGYTF
DNA: TGTGCCAGCAAGACTGGGGACTATGGCTACACCTTC
J: TRBJ1-2
size: few
D: .
V: TRBV6-5

CDR3: CSAGGARDEKLFF
DNA: TGCAGTGCGGGAGGGGCGCGGGATGAAAAACTGTTTTTT
J: TRBJ1-4
size: many
D: .
V: TRBV20-1

CDR3: CASSPLQGGPFGDTEAFF
DNA: TGTGCCAGCTCACCATTGCAAGGGGGTCCCTTCGGAGATACTGAAGCTTTCTTT
J: TRBJ1-1
size: .
D: .
V: TRBV18

CDR3: CASRGTARNGYTF
DNA: TGTGCCAGCAGGGGGACAGCTCGGAATGGCTACACCTTC
J: TRBJ1-2
size: .
D: TRBD1
V: TRBV12-3/TRBV12-4

CDR3: CASSYARGANSYNSPLHF
DNA: TGTGCCAGCAGTTACGCCAGGGGAGCTAACTCCTATAATTCACCCCTCCACTTT
J: TRBJ1-6
size: few
D: .
V: TRBV6-5

CDR3: CASSQETGTHYNEQFF
DNA: TGCGCCAGCAGCCAAGAGACAGGGACCCATTACAATGAGCAGTTCTTC
J: TRBJ2-1
size: .
D: TRBD1
V: TRBV4-1

CDR3: CASSLDYLDTQYF
DNA: TGCGCCAGCAGCTTGGACTATCTAGATACGCAGTATTTT
J: TRBJ2-3
size: few
D: .
V: TRBV5-1

CDR3: CASSERDGSSYNSPLHF
DNA: TGTGCCAGCAGTGAACGGGACGGAAGCTCCTATAATTCACCCCTCCACTTT
J: TRBJ1-6
size: .
D: .
V: TRBV25-1

CDR3: CASTIFGTGGNEQFF
DNA: TGCGCCAGCACGATTTTTGGGACAGGGGGCAATGAGCAGTTCTTC
J: TRBJ2-1
size: .
D: TRBD1
V: TRBV5-1

CDR3: CASSLAMGLRRNTEAFF
DNA: TGCGCCAGCAGCTTGGCTATGGGTCTACGGCGGAACACTGAAGCTTTCTTT
J: TRBJ1-1
size: many
D: .
V: TRBV5-1

CDR3: CASSFTPGGYGYTF
DNA: TGTGCCAGCAGTTTCACCCCAGGGGGCTATGGCTACACCTTC
J: TRBJ1-2
size: .
D: TRBD1
V: TRBV12-3/TRBV12-4

CDR3: CATSRSLQGSDYGYTF
DNA: TGTGCCACCAGCAGATCTTTACAGGGCTCTGACTATGGCTACACCTTC
J: TRBJ1-2
size: few
D: .
V: TRBV15

CDR3: CASSAPGTRNTGELFF
DNA: TGTGCCAGCAGTGCCCCCGGGACGAGGAACACCGGGGAGCTGTTTTTT
J: TRBJ2-2
size: once
D: .
V: TRBV27

CDR3: CSSEPDRVKTQYF
DNA: TGCAGTTCAGAACCGGACAGGGTAAAGACCCAGTACTTC
J: TRBJ2-5
size: few
D: TRBD1
V: TRBV20-1

CDR3: CASSVAAGVSTDTQYF
DNA: TGTGCCAGCAGCGTAGCTGCGGGGGTGAGCACAGATACGCAGTATTTT
J: TRBJ2-3
size: .
D: TRBD2
V: TRBV9

CDR3: CASSLLAGELFF
DNA: TGTGCCAGCAGCTTGTTGGCCGGGGAGCTGTTTTTT
J: TRBJ2-2
size: .
D: .
V: TRBV7-9

CDR3: CATSDFGGPAETQYF
DNA: TGTGCCACCAGTGATTTTGGTGGGCCCGCTGAGACCCAGTACTTC
J: TRBJ2-5
size: .
D: .
V: TRBV24-1

CDR3: CASSLAGTMAGDTQYF
DNA: TGCGCCAGCAGCTTGGCCGGGACTATGGCGGGAGATACGCAGTATTTT
J: TRBJ2-3
size: once
D: TRBD2
V: TRBV5-1

CDR3: CASSPSGGAFETQYF
DNA: TGTGCCAGCAGCCCTAGCGGGGGGGCGTTCGAGACCCAGTACTTC
J: TRBJ2-5
size: many
D: TRBD2
V: TRBV9

CDR3: CASSLTGSQPQHF
DNA: TGTGCCAGCAGCCTGACAGGGAGCCAGCCCCAGCATTTT
J: TRBJ1-5
size: many
D: TRBD1
V: TRBV12-3/TRBV12-4

CDR3: CASSDGSYNSPLHF
DNA: TGTGCCAGCAGTGACGGCTCCTATAATTCACCCCTCCACTTT
J: TRBJ1-6
size: few
D: .
V: TRBV25-1

CDR3: CATSDSSGANVLTF
DNA: TGTGCCACCAGTGATTCTTCCGGGGCCAACGTCCTGACTTTC
J: TRBJ2-6
size: many
D: .
V: TRBV24-1

CDR3: CATRRDRGDTQYF
DNA: TGTGCCACCCGGCGGGACAGGGGAGATACGCAGTATTTT
J: TRBJ2-3
size: .
D: TRBD1
V: TRBV2

CDR3: CSARRGHQQETQYF
DNA: TGCAGTGCTAGGAGGGGGCACCAACAAGAGACCCAGTACTTC
J: TRBJ2-5
size: .
D: TRBD1
V: TRBV20-1

CDR3: CASSRGTPGGAFF
DNA: TGTGCCAGCAGCCGAGGGACACCCGGGGGAGCTTTCTTT
J: TRBJ1-1
size: .
D: .
V: TRBV13